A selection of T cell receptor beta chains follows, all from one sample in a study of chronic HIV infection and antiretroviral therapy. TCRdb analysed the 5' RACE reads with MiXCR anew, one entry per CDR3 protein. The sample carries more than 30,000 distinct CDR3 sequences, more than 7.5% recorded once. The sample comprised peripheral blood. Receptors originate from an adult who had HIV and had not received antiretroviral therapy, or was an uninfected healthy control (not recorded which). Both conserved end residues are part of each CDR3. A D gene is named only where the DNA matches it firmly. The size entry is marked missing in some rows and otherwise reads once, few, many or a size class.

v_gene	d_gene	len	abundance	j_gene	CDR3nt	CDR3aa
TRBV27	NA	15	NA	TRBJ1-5	TGTGCCAGTGGGGCCGCTCGGAATAGCGATCAGCCCCAGCATTTT	CASGAARNSDQPQHF
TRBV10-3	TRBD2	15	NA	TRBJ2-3	TGTGCCATCAGGGGCCTAGCGGGAACCACAGATACGCAGTATTTT	CAIRGLAGTTDTQYF
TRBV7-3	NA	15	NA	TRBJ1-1	TGTGCCAGCAGCCCCGGCGGACAGCGTAACACTGAAGCTTTCTTT	CASSPGGQRNTEAFF
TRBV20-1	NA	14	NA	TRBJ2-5	TGCAGTGCTCCTCGGCCAGGGGTAGGGGAGACCCAGTACTTC	CSAPRPGVGETQYF
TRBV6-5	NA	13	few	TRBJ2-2	TGTGCCAGCAGTTACGGTCTAGCGGGGGAGCTGTTTTTT	CASSYGLAGELFF
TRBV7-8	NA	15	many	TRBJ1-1	TGTGCCAGCAGCTTAGTTATGGGTTGGGACACTGAAGCTTTCTTT	CASSLVMGWDTEAFF
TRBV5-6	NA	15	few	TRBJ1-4	TGTGCCAGCAGCTTGATTGGCAGGGGAGGTGAAAAACTGTTTTTT	CASSLIGRGGEKLFF
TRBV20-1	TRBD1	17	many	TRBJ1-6	TGCAGTGCTAGAGTCTCGGACAGGGGGTCTCTTAATTCACCCCTCCACTTT	CSARVSDRGSLNSPLHF
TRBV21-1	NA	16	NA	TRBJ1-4	TGTGCCAGCAGCAAACAAGGCCCGGCCCATAATGAAAAACTGTTTTTT	CASSKQGPAHNEKLFF
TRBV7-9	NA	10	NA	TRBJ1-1	TGTGCCGGAGGGGACACTGAAGCTTTCTTT	CAGGDTEAFF
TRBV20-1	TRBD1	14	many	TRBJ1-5	TGCAGTGCTAGAGGGGGACAGCCCAATCAGCCCCAGCATTTT	CSARGGQPNQPQHF
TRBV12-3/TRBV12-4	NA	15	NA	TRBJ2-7	TGTGCCAGCAGTTCCGCGGACAGCCGCGCCTACGAGCAGTACTTC	CASSSADSRAYEQYF
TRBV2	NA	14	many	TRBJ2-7	TGTGCCAGCGTCACCAGGGCCGGAGCCTACGAGCAGTACTTC	CASVTRAGAYEQYF
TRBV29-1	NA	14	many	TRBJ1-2	TGCAGCGTCTACAGTTCTACAGGAAGGGATGGCTACACCTTC	CSVYSSTGRDGYTF
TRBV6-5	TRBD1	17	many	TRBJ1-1	TGTGCCAGCAGTTACTCCCTTCTTGACAGGGAAGGGACTGAAGCTTTCTTT	CASSYSLLDREGTEAFF
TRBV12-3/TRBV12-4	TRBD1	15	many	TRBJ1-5	TGTGCCAGCAGTCCGACAGGGGTTGGGAATCAGCCCCAGCATTTT	CASSPTGVGNQPQHF
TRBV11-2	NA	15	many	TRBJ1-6	TGTGCCAGCAGCTTACGGCAGGGGTTGGATTCACCCCTCCACTTT	CASSLRQGLDSPLHF
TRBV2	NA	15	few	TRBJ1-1	TGTGCCAGCAGTGAACTCGGAGGACCGGGGAGTGAAGCTTTCTTT	CASSELGGPGSEAFF
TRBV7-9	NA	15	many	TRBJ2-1	TGTGCCAGCAGGAAGTACGGAGAAGTACACAATGAGCAGTTCTTC	CASRKYGEVHNEQFF
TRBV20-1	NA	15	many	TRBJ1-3	TGCAGTGCTAGAGCCCTAGGGGGATATGGAAACACCATATATTTT	CSARALGGYGNTIYF
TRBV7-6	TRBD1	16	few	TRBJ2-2	TGTGCCAGCAGCTTAGCCGGGACAGGGGGCACCGGGGAGCTGTTTTTT	CASSLAGTGGTGELFF
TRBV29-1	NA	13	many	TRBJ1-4	TGCAGCGTTGCAGGGGAAGGGGATGAAAAACTGTTTTTT	CSVAGEGDEKLFF
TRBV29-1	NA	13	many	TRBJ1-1	TGCAGCGTTGTAAGGGACCCGAACACTGAAGCTTTCTTT	CSVVRDPNTEAFF
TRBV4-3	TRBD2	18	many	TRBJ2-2	TGCGCCAGCAGCCACGTCCTAGCGGGGGGAGCGAACACCGGGGAGCTGTTTTTT	CASSHVLAGGANTGELFF
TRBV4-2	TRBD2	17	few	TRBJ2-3	TGTGCCAGCAGCCAAGATTTTAGACTAGCGGTGGCAGATACGCAGTATTTT	CASSQDFRLAVADTQYF
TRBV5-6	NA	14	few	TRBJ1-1	TGTGCCAGCAGCAGCAGGGGTCGGTACACTGAAGCTTTCTTT	CASSSRGRYTEAFF
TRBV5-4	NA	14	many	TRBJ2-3	TGTGCCAGCAGCTTGGGACTGAGCACAGATACGCAGTATTTT	CASSLGLSTDTQYF
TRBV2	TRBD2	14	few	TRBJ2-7	TGTGCCAGCATGGCACTAGCGGGAGCGTACGAGCAGTACTTC	CASMALAGAYEQYF
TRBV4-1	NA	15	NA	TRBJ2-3	TGCGCCAGCAGCCAAGGGCACGTAGTCACAGATACGCAGTATTTT	CASSQGHVVTDTQYF
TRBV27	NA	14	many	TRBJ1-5	TGTGCCAGCAGCGCCGTCGGGACCCATCAGCCCCAGCATTTT	CASSAVGTHQPQHF
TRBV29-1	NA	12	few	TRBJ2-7	TGCAGCGTTGAAAGAGGACCCGGGGAGCAGTACTTC	CSVERGPGEQYF
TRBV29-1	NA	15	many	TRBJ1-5	TGCAGCGTTGCCCTAGGTACAGGAATGGATCAGCCCCAGCATTTT	CSVALGTGMDQPQHF
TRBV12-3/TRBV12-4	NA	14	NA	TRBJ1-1	TGTGCCAGCAGTTTTCAAATTCGGGGGACTGAAGCTTTCTTT	CASSFQIRGTEAFF
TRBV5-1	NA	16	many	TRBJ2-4	TGCGCCAGCAGCTTGGGACCGGTCCTGTCTAAAAACATTCAGTACTTC	CASSLGPVLSKNIQYF
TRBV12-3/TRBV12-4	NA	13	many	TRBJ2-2	TGTGCCAGCAGTTTAGAGGGGCCCGGGGAGCTGTTTTTT	CASSLEGPGELFF
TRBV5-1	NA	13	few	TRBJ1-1	TGCGCCAGCAGCTCGGTCAGGGGAACTGAAGCTTTCTTT	CASSSVRGTEAFF
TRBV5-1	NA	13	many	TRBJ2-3	TGCGCCAGCAGTAGCTACCCCGAAGATACGCAGTATTTT	CASSSYPEDTQYF
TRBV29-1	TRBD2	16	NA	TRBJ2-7	TGCAGCGTTGAAGGTTACAGGACTAGCGGGGACTACGAGCAGTACTTC	CSVEGYRTSGDYEQYF
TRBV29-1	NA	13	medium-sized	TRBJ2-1	TGCAGCGTTGTTCCCGTCTCCTACAATGAGCAGTTCTTC	CSVVPVSYNEQFF
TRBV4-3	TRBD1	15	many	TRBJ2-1	TGCGCCAGCAGCCAAGAGACAGGGACCTACAATGAGCAGTTCTTC	CASSQETGTYNEQFF
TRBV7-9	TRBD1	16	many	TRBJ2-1	TGTGCCAGCAGCCCCCCCGGACAGGGGGCCTACAATGAGCAGTTCTTC	CASSPPGQGAYNEQFF
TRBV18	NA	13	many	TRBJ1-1	TGTGCCAGCTCATCACCGCGTAGCACTGAAGCTTTCTTT	CASSSPRSTEAFF
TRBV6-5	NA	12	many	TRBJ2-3	TGTGCCAGCAACCCACCGGCGGATACGCAGTATTTT	CASNPPADTQYF
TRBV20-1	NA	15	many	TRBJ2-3	TGCAGTGCTAGGTTTGCGGGCGGGAGCACAGATACGCAGTATTTT	CSARFAGGSTDTQYF
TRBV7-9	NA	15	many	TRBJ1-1	TGTGCCAGCCGCTCCCGGTCGGGGACTAACACTGAAGCTTTCTTT	CASRSRSGTNTEAFF
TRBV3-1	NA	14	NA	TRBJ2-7	TGTGCCAGCAGCCAAAGCTACAGGGTTGGCGAGCAGTACTTC	CASSQSYRVGEQYF
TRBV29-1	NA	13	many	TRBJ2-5	TGCAGCGTTGAGTCCCAGATAGAAGAGACCCAGTACTTC	CSVESQIEETQYF
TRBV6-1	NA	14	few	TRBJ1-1	TGTGCCAGCAGTAGTAGGGAGCTGAACACTGAAGCTTTCTTT	CASSSRELNTEAFF
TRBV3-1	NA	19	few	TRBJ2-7	TGTGCCAGCAGCCAAAAATTAGCGGACCTGAGTTTGTCGCCCTACGAGCAGTACTTC	CASSQKLADLSLSPYEQYF
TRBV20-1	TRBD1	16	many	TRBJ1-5	TGCAGTGCTACGGCAGGGGGGGGTTATAGCAATCAGCCCCAGCATTTT	CSATAGGGYSNQPQHF
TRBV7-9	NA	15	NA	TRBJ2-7	TGTGCCAGCAGCTCTCTATCGCAGGGGTCCTACGAGCAGTACTTC	CASSSLSQGSYEQYF
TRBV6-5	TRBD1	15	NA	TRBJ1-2	TGTGCCAGCAGTTCGGACAGGGGGCGCGTCTATGGCTACACCTTC	CASSSDRGRVYGYTF
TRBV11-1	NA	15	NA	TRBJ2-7	TGTGCCAGCAGCCCGTGGTCACAACAAGCCTACGAGCAGTACTTC	CASSPWSQQAYEQYF
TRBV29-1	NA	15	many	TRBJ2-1	TGCAGCGTTGGTGGGGGGGCGAGCTCCTACAATGAGCAGTTCTTC	CSVGGGASSYNEQFF
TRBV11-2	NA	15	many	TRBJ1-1	TGTGCCAGCAGCCCTGCTCGGTATAGGCCTCGCGAAGCTTTCTTT	CASSPARYRPREAFF